The TCR beta chain under discussion was sequenced for a study of cytomegalovirus exposure and HLA in healthy donors. The primer mix had 60 Vbeta and 13 Jbeta primers. Original handling: Later, an analysis found 75 million to 90 million unique TCR beta chains, and 10 million to 11 million of these were shared. Measured with immunoSEQ multiplex PCR; TCRdb has only the in-frame clones, and not every one. V and J calls and clone size follow that table, whereas D and trimming were derived from the DNA. The table includes 150,000 to 200,000 clones, about four fifths detected once. The TCR sequence derives from a girl between 10 and 17 years old in good health and CMV-seropositive. Material for sequencing was PBMCs.

The CDR3 is CASSQVATENTEAFF. CDR3 DNA sequence: TGTGCCAGCAGCCAAGTCGCGACAGAGAACACTGAAGCTTTCTTT. The V call is TRBV14, the J call TRBJ1-1; D is possibly TRBD1 (5 bases). CDR3 size: 15 residues. V shed 1 base and J shed 1 base, with 10 bases lying between them. Germline V gene sequence: CDR1 SGHDN, CDR2 FVKESK.